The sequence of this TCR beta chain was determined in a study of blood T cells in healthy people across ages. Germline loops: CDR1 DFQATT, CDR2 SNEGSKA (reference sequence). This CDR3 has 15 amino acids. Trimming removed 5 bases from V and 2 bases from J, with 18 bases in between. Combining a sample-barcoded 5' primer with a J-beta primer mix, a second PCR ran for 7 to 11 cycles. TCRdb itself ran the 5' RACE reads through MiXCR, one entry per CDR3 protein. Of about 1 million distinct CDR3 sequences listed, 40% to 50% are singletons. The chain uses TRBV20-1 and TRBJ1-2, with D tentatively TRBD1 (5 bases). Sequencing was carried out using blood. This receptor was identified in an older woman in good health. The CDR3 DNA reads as TGCAGTGCTCCAGCTCGGGGGGACTCGAACTATGGCTACACCTTC. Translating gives CSAPARGDSNYGYTF.